The source of this TCR beta chain is a study of shared clonotypes between healthy human individuals (dated by TCRdb to 2020 to 2021). Notes on the research overall: The cohort included three men and a couple of women between 18 and 49 years of age. Per donor, three plates each were used for CD4 naive and CD4 memory, two for CD8 naive, and one for CD8 memory. Blood TCR repertoires of about 5 healthy adults were deeply sequenced to estimate repertoire size and the extent of clonotype sharing between individuals. Libraries were prepared and TCR repertoires were sequenced by different laboratories using diverse techniques, in order to increase sequencing depth and limit assay-specific biases. Between about 0.8 and 8.9 billion PBMCs per donor were obtained by leukapheresis.

Using the deep immunoSEQ assay, TCR CDR3 regions were amplified from genomic DNA by multiplex PCR. Extracted genomic DNA from each cell subset was spread evenly across all wells of several immunoSEQ 96-well plates, with each plate serving as a replicate. For sorted subsets, approximately 200 ng of genomic DNA, equivalent to around 29,000 T cell genomes, went into each replicate PCR. Purified libraries were measured with a Qubit 3.0 fluorometer, size-checked on a Bioanalyzer 2100, and measured again with the KAPA Library Quantification kit. Every immunoSEQ 96-well plate was sequenced on a separate single-read 150-cycle Illumina NextSeq 550 flow cell. As for the original processing: The immunoSEQ output contained only junctional sequences without quality scores, so filtering could not match that applied to full-length reads. Sequences were annotated with PyIR, a Python wrapper for IgBLAST v1.9, using IMGT germline references to assign V/J genes and CDR3. Reads were filtered out if the reads had weak V/J assignments (E-value above 1e-6), no CDR3, stop codons, out-of-frame junctions, or ambiguous translated residues. V3J clonotypes were defined by identical inferred V gene, J gene, and CDR3 amino acid sequence. Percentage overlap between repertoires was computed as shared unique clonotypes divided by the size of the smaller repertoire. Richness of each repertoire was evaluated using RTK rarefaction, the Chao1 estimator, and Recon v2.1 estimates of unobserved clonotypes. OLGA was used to compute generation probabilities for all TCRbeta clonotypes that the gDNA method yielded from four donors. What TCRdb holds here is the immuneACCESS table cut down to in-frame rearrangements. Part of the clones is not present; checked against another copy, under half of the missing clones reflect an unresolved V gene, and the others are unexplained. V and J calls and clone size are as listed in that table; D and trimming were resolved from the DNA. The table for this sample lists around 120,000 clones; roughly 70% of them were counted only once. Of the sample, over 20% falls within the top ten clones.

The donors were healthy, HIV-negative adults who had no recently reported acute infections or vaccinations. Every donor was a Caucasian adult residing in Nashville, Tennessee, USA. CD8 memory samples were composed of magnetically selected CD45RO+ cells combined with CCR7-negative CD45RA+ effector memory (TemRA) cells. After blood collection by leukapheresis, PBMCs were isolated using Ficoll-Histopaque density gradient centrifugation and then cryopreserved in the vapor phase of liquid nitrogen. Analytical flow cytometry was used to check the purity and quantity of each magnetically sorted T cell population. From each sorted fraction, genomic DNA was isolated and quantified by UV absorbance on a Nanodrop 2000c. Points the paper makes about the study in general: Only blood was sampled, and tissue TCR repertoires likely differ from those in blood. Even with the large sequencing depth, rarefaction of the sorted-subset datasets indicated that sequencing was incomplete. Compared with non-shared clonotypes, the clonotypes found in all four sorted-subset donors had higher generation probabilities. Naive subsets generally had larger estimated clonotype richness than memory subsets. Because the study included only a small number of donors, the genetic and exposure-history diversity represented was limited. Based on pairwise subsampling, the degree of clonotype sharing among donors was expected to be affected by sequencing depth. Across a few donors, around 5% of naive CD4, roughly 3.4% of naive CD8, around 2.1% of memory CD4, and 0.4% of memory CD8 clonotypes were shared.

With regard to this clone: What this receptor recognizes is not known. Base qualities are not at hand, and no much larger clone is one base apart.

Ends trimmed: V by 5 bases, J by 2 bases; bases unmatched to a gene: 13. Taken from the germline V gene, the CDR1 and CDR2 loops are MDHEN and SYDVKM. CDR3 length: 17 amino acids, cysteine to phenylalanine. CDR3 DNA is the only sequence kept; it has 51 bases, read in frame from the first base. The origin of this receptor is a woman aged 25-40 years in good health. Sequenced sample: memory CD8+ T cells sorted from blood. The cell subset or site label corresponds to: CD45RO+ cells pooled with CCR7-negative TemRA cells. The rearrangement combines TRBV28 with TRBJ2-3; the junction holds 7 bases that match TRBD2. The CDR3 region has the sequence CASSGPLGGGATDTQYF. The sequenced DNA is TGTGCCAGCAGTGGGCCCCTTGGGGGAGGGGCCACAGATACGCAGTATTTT.